This TCR beta chain was sequenced during a study of blood T cells in healthy people across ages. A sample-barcoded 5' primer and a J-beta primer mix were used in a second PCR of roughly 7 to 11 cycles. From the 5' RACE reads, TCRdb called clonotypes with MiXCR, one entry per CDR3 protein. The top ten hold about 10% of the sample, which has fewer than 2,000,000 distinct CDR3 sequences, about 35% seen once. Healthy Russian Caucasian donors spanned ages about 6 to 95 years. Peripheral blood was drawn, 7.5 to 10 milliliters per donor. The study's findings and limits: Age brought a roughly linear fall in TCR beta diversity measured per million T cells. Naive T cell percentage strongly correlated with TCR beta diversity.

To note about this clonotype: The antigen remains undetermined.

Source material: blood. This clonotype was sampled from a woman aged 25 to 45 in good health.

CDR3 residues: CASSLVYASGSSEQFF. In nucleotides, the CDR3 is TGTGCCAGCAGTTTAGTTTACGCTAGCGGGAGTAGTGAGCAGTTCTTC. The chain combines TRBV28 with TRBJ2-1; 10 bases agree with TRBD2. J was trimmed by 9 bases and V by 2 bases; bases with no gene match: 10. Germline loops: CDR1 MDHEN, CDR2 SYDVKM. The CDR3 has 16 amino acids.